This T cell receptor beta chain was captured by sequencing in a study of T cell repertoires and Cas9 in healthy adults. In the study overall: SpCas9-reactive CD4 and CD8 T cells were characterized for potency, cytotoxicity and lineage. The study's findings and limits: SpCas9-reactive effector T cells were reportedly restrained in vitro by SpCas9-reactive regulatory T cells.

Profiled with immunoSEQ multiplex PCR; TCRdb holds only in-frame clones, not every one. The sample has tens of thousands of clones, over 85% seen once. With respect to this clone: Its antigen is not identified.

This TCR was recovered from a human donor in good health. Sequences were obtained from CD4+ effector T cells (CD127+, CD25-, CD137-, CD154-) from PBMCs; culture status not recorded.

The CDR3 region has the DNA TGCGCCAGCAGCCAAGAGTCAGGGGGACGGAGTGAGCAGTTCTTC. Amino acid sequence: CASSQESGGRSEQFF. The chain recombines TRBV4-1 with TRBJ2-1; 7 positions agree with TRBD1. The trim removed 0 bases at V and 9 bases at J, leaving 8 bases unmatched. The CDR3 runs to 15 residues. From germline, CDR1 is MGHRA and CDR2 YSYEKL.